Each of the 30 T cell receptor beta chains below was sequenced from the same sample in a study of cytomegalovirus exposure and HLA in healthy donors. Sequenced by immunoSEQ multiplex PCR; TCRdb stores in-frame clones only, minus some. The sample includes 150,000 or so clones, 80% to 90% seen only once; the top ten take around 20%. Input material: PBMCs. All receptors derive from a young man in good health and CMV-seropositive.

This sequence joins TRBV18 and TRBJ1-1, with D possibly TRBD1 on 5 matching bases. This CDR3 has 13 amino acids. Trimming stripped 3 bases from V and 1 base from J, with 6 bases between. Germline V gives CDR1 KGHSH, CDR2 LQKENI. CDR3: CASSPTENTEAFF. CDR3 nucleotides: TGTGCCAGCTCACCGACAGAGAACACTGAAGCTTTCTTT.

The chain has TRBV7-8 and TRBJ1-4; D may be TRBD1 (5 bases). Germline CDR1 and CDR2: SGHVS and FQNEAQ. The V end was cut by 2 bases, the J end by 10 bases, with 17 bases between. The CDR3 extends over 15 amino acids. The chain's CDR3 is CASSLIQAGQRKLFF. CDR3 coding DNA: TGTGCCAGCAGCTTAATTCAGGCAGGGCAGCGAAAACTGTTTTTT.

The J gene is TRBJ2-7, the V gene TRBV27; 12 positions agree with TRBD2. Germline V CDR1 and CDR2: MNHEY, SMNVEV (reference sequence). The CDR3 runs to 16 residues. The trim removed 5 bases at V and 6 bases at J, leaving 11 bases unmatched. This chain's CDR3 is CASSQLAGGLFGEQYF. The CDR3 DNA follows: TGTGCCAGCAGTCAACTAGCGGGGGGACTGTTTGGCGAGCAGTACTTC.

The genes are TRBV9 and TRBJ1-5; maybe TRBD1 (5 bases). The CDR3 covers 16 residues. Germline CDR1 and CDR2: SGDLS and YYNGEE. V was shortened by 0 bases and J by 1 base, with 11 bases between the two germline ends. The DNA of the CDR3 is TGTGCCAGCAGCGTAGGGGGGGGAATGAGCAATCAGCCCCAGCATTTT. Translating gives CASSVGGGMSNQPQHF.

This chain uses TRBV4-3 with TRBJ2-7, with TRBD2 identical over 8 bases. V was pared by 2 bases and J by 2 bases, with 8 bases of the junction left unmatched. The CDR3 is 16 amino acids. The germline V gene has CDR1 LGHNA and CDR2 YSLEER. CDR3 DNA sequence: TGCGCCAGCAGCCAATCGGGAGGGCAGGGGCCCTACGAGCAGTACTTC. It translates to CASSQSGGQGPYEQYF.

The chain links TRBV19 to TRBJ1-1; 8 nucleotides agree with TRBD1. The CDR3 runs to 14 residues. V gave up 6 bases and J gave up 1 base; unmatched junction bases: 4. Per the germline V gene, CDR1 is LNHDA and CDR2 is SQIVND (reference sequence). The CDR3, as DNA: TGTGCCAGTAGGAATGACAGGGGGAACACTGAAGCTTTCTTT. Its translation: CASRNDRGNTEAFF.

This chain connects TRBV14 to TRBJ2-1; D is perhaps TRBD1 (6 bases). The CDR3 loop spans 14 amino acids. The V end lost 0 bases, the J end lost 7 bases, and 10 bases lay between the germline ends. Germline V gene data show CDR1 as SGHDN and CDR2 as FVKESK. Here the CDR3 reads CASSQDLRGNEQFF. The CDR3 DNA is TGTGCCAGCAGCCAAGATCTTAGGGGGAATGAGCAGTTCTTC.

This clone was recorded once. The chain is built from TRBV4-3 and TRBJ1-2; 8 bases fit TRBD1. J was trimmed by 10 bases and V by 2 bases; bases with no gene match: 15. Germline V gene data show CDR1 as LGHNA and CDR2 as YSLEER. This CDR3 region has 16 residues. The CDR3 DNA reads TGCGCCAGCAGCCAATTGGGAGGGACAGGCATATTTCCCTACACCTTC. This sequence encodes CASSQLGGTGIFPYTF.

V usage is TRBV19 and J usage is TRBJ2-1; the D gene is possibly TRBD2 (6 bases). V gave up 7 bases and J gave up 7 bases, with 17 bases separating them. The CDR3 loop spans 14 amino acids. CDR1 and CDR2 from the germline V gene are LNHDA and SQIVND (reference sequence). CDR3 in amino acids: CASTTGDRWNEQFF. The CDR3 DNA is TGTGCCAGTACTACGGGGGACCGGTGGAATGAGCAGTTCTTC.

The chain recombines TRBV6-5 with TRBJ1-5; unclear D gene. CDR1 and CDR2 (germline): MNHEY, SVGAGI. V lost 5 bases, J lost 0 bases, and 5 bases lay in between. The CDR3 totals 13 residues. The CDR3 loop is CASSLGSNQPQHF. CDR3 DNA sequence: TGTGCCAGCAGTCTAGGTAGCAATCAGCCCCAGCATTTT.

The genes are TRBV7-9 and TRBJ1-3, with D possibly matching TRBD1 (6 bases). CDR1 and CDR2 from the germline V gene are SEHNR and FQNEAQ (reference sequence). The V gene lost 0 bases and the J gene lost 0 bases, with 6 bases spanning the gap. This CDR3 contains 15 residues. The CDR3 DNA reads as TGTGCCAGCAGCTTAGCACAGGGCTCTGGAAACACCATATATTTT. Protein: CASSLAQGSGNTIYF.

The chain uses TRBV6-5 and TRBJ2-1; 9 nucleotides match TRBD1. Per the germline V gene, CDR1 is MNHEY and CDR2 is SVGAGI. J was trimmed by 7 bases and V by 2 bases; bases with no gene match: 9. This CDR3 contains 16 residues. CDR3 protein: CASSYPWDRAGNEQFF. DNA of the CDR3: TGTGCCAGCAGTTACCCATGGGACAGGGCGGGTAATGAGCAGTTCTTC.

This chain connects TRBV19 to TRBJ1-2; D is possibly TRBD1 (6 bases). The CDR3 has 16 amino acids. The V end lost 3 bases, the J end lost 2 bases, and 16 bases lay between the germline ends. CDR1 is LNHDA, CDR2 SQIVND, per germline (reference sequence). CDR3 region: CASSIAGTKNNYGYTF. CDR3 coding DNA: TGTGCCAGTAGTATCGCCGGGACAAAGAACAACTATGGCTACACCTTC.

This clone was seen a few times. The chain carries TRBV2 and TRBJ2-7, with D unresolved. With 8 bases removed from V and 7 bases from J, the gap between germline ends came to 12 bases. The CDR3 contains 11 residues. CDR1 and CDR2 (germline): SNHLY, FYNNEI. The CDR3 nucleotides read TGTGCCAGCTCCACCCCGCGGGAGCAGTACTTC. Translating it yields CASSTPREQYF.

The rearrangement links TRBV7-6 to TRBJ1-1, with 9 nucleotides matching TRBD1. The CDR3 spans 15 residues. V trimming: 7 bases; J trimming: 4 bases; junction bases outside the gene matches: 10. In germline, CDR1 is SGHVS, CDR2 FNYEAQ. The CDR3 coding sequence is TGTGCCAGCACCGTTAAACAGGGGGCGTTCACTGAAGCTTTCTTT. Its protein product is CASTVKQGAFTEAFF.

CDR3 bases: TGCGCCAGCAGCCAAAACACCGGGGAGCTGTTTTTT. Amino acid sequence: CASSQNTGELFF. The genes are TRBV5-1 and TRBJ2-2; D is unclear. Trimming left V 4 bases short and J 2 bases short, with 3 bases between. The V gene's germline CDR1 is SGHRS and CDR2 YFSETQ. The CDR3 covers 12 residues.

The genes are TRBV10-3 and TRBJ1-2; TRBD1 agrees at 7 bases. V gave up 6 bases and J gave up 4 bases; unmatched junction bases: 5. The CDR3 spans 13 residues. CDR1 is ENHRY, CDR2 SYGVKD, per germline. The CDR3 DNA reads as TGTGCCATCAGGGCCGGGGACAGCTATGGCTACACCTTC. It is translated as CAIRAGDSYGYTF.

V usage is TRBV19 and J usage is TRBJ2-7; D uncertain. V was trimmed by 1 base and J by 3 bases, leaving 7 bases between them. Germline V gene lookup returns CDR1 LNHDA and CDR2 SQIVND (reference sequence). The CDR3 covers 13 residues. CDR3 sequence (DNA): TGTGCCAGTAGTATAGGACACCTCTACGAGCAGTACTTC. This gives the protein CASSIGHLYEQYF.

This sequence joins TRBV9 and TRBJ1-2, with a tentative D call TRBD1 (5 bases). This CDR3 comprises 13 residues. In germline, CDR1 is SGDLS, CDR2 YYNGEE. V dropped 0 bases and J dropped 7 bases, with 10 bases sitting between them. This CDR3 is CASSVEGQGGYTF. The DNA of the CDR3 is TGTGCCAGCAGCGTAGAAGGGCAGGGTGGCTACACCTTC.

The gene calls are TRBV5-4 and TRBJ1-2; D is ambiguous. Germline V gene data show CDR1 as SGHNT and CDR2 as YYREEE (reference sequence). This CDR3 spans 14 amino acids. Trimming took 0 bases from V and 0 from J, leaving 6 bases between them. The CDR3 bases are TGTGCCAGCAGCTTGGTTCAGACTAACTATGGCTACACCTTC. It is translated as CASSLVQTNYGYTF.

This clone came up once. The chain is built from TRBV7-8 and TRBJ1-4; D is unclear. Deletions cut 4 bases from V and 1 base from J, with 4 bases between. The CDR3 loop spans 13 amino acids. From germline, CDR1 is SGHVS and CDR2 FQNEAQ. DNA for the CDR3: TGTGCCAGCAGCTCAAAAACTAATGAAAAACTGTTTTTT. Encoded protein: CASSSKTNEKLFF. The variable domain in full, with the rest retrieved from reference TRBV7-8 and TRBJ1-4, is GAGVSQSPRYKVAKRGQDVALRCDPISGHVSLFWYQQALGQGPEFLTYFQNEAQLDKSGLPSDRFFAERPEGSVSTLKIQRTQQEDSAVYLCASSSKTNEKLFFGSGTQLSVL.

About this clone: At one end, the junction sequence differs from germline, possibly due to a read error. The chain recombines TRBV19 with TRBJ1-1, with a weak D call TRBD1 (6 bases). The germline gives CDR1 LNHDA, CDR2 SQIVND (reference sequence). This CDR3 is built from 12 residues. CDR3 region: CASSTTGSVVLF. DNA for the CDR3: TGTGCCAGTAGTACTACAGGGTCCGTAGTTCTCTTT.

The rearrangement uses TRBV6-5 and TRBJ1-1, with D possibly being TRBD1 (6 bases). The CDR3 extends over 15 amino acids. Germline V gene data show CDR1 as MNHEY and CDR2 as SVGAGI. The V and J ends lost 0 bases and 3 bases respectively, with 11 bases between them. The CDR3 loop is CASSYSKGTYTEAFF. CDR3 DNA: TGTGCCAGCAGTTACTCGAAAGGGACATACACTGAAGCTTTCTTT.

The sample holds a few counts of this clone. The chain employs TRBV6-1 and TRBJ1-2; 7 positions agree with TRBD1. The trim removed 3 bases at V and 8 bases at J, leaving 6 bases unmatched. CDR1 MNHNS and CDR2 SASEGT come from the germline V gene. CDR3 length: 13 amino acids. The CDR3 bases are TGTGCCAGCAGTGAGACAGGGTATAGAGGCTACACCTTC. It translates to CASSETGYRGYTF.

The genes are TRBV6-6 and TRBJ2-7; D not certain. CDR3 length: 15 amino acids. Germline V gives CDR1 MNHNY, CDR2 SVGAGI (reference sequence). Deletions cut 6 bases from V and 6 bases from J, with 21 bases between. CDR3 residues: CASRLETAATGEQYF. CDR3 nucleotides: TGTGCCAGCAGATTAGAAACCGCCGCTACTGGCGAGCAGTACTTC.

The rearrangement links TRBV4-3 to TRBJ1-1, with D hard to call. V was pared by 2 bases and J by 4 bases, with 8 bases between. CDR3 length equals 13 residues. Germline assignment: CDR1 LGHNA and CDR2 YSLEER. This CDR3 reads CASSQRRGTEAFF. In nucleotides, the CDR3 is TGCGCCAGCAGCCAACGCCGCGGCACTGAAGCTTTCTTT.

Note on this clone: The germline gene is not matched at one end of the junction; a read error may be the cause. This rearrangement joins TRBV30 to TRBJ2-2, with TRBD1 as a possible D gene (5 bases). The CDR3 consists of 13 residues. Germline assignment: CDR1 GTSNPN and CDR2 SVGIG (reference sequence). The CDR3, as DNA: TGTGCCCGGAGACAGTCGAACACCGGGGAGCTGTTTTTT. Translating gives CARRQSNTGELFF.

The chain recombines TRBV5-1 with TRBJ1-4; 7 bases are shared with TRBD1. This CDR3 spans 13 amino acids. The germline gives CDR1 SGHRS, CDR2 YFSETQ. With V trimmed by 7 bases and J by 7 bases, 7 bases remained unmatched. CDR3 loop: CASREGASEKLFF. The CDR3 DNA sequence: TGCGCCAGCCGGGAGGGGGCGTCTGAAAAACTGTTTTTT.

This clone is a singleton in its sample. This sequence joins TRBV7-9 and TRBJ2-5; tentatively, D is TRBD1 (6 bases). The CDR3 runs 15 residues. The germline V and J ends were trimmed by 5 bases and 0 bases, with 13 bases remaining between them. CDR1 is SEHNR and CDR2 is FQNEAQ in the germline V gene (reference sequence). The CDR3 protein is CASSPLGTHQETQYF. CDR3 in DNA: TGTGCCAGCAGCCCACTCGGGACACACCAAGAGACCCAGTACTTC.

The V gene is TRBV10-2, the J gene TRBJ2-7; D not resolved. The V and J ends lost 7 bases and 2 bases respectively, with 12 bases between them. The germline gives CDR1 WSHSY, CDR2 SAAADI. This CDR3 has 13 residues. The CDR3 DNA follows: TGCGCCAGCACGGCCGGCCAGGCCTACGAGCAGTACTTC. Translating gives CASTAGQAYEQYF.